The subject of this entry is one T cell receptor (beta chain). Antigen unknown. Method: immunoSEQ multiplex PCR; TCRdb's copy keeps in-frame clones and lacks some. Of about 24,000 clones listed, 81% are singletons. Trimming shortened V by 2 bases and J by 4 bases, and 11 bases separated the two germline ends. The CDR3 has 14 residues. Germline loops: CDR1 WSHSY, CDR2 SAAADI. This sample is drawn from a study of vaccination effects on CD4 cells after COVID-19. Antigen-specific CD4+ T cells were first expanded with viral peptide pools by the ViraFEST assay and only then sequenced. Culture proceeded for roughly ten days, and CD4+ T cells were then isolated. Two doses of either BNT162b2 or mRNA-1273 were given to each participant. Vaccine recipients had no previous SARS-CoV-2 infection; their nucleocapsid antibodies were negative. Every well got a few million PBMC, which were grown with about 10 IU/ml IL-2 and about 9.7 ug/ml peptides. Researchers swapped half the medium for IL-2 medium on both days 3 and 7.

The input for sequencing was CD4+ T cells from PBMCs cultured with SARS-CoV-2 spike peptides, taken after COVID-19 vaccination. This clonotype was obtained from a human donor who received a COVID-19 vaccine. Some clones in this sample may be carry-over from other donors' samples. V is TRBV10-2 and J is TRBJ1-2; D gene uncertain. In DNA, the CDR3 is TGCGCCAGCAGTGAGGGCAGGACTTCCTATGGCTACACCTTC. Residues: CASSEGRTSYGYTF.